This T cell receptor beta chain was sequenced during a study of T cell responses to AZD1222 COVID-19 vaccine. General observations from the study: The donor group comprised mostly white British people and more females; the analysis possibly underestimated clonal diversity. Reportedly, nearly half the spike-specific TCRs target unmutated variant regions.

Pooling of second doses given at about 4 or about 12 weeks was done. Per the germline V gene, CDR1 is SQVTM and CDR2 is ANQGSEA. The CDR3 runs 13 residues. The junction had 10 bases not matched to a gene; V was cut back by 6 bases and J by 8 bases. This clone was seen only a few times. Its antigen is still unknown. TCRdb's table, derived via immunoSEQ multiplex PCR, lists solely in-frame clones and lacks some. The sample yields about 46,000 clones, 70% to 90% seen once. The V and J genes are TRBV29-1 and TRBJ1-2, with 9 nucleotides matching TRBD1. The material was peripheral blood, obtained 28 days after the second AZD1222 dose. The sequence was obtained from an adult who received the AZD1222 COVID-19 vaccine. The CDR3 reads CSVETGGLVGYTF. CDR3 coding DNA: TGCAGCGTAGAGACAGGGGGTCTAGTCGGCTACACCTTC.